This entry lists 16 T cell receptor beta chains sequenced from one sample in a study of Graves' ophthalmopathy and Graves' hyperthyroidism. The study amplified TCR beta CDR3 regions using RNA transcripts. HTBI primers were used in a first-round RT-PCR, which preceded a second-round multiplex PCR. TCRdb recomputed calls from the multiplex PCR reads with MiXCR, one row per CDR3 protein. Of about 220,000 distinct CDR3 sequences listed, roughly a fifth are singletons. The sample was peripheral blood. These receptors all come from a woman aged 45-65 years with Graves' ophthalmopathy.

This clonotype was seen more than once but under ten times. The chain couples TRBV2 to TRBJ2-5; unclear D gene. The V end lost 4 bases, the J end lost 5 bases, and 8 bases lay between the germline ends. Germline CDR1 is SNHLY and CDR2 is FYNNEI. The CDR3 runs to 12 residues. The CDR3: CASSVRAETQYF. CDR3 DNA sequence: TGTGCCAGCAGTGTACGGGCGGAGACCCAGTACTTC.

This clonotype was recorded at least ten times. The chain combines TRBV12-3 or TRBV12-4 with TRBJ2-7; D perhaps matches TRBD1 (6 bases). V gave up 6 bases and J gave up 1 base, with 10 bases separating them. The CDR3 is 13 amino acids. CDR3 residues: CASRSTGSYEQYF. CDR3 in DNA: TGTGCCAGCAGATCGACAGGATCCTACGAGCAGTACTTC.

This clonotype appeared many times. The chain employs TRBV28 and TRBJ1-5; 8 nucleotides match TRBD1. The CDR3 is 15 residues long. Trimming removed 5 bases from V and 7 bases from J; junction bases left unmatched: 10. Germline V gene sequence: CDR1 MDHEN, CDR2 SYDVKM. The CDR3 DNA reads as TGTGCCAGCAGTCCTCCAGGGGGCTATTTACAGCCCCAGCATTTT. This codes for CASSPPGGYLQPQHF.

This chain uses TRBV7-2 with TRBJ1-2; D uncertain. Trimming stripped 6 bases from V and 4 bases from J, with 15 bases between. This CDR3 has 14 residues. Germline V lookup: CDR1 SGHTA, CDR2 FQGNSA. CDR3 in amino acids: CASSAWSSAYGYTF. DNA of the CDR3: TGTGCCAGCAGTGCATGGTCCAGCGCCTATGGCTACACCTTC. The full variable domain, completed using reference TRBV7-2 and TRBJ1-2, is GAGVSQSPSNKVTEKGKDVELRCDPISGHTALYWYRQSLGQGLEFLIYFQGNSAPDKSGLPSDRFSAERTGGSVSTLTIQRTQQEDSAVYLCASSAWSSAYGYTFGSGTRLTVV.

There are many counts of this clonotype. The chain has TRBV20-1 and TRBJ1-6; TRBD1 aligns across 9 bases. CDR1 DFQATT and CDR2 SNEGSKA come from the germline V gene (reference sequence). V trimming: 5 bases; J trimming: 0 bases; junction bases outside the gene matches: 8. The CDR3 consists of 17 residues. The CDR3 here is CSAAGQGTSSYNSPLHF. In DNA, the CDR3 is TGCAGTGCTGCCGGACAGGGGACGAGCTCCTATAATTCACCCCTCCACTTT.

This clonotype was detected many times. The CDR3 nucleotides read TGCGCCAGCAGCTTGTTCGGGACTCAGCACACCGGGGAGCTGTTTTTT. It codes for CASSLFGTQHTGELFF. The chain carries TRBV5-1 and TRBJ2-2; possibly TRBD2 for D (6 bases). The V and J ends lost 1 base and 3 bases respectively, with 13 bases between them. Per germline, CDR1 SGHRS and CDR2 YFSETQ. This CDR3 spans 16 amino acids.

This clonotype was seen repeatedly, ten times or more. The V call is TRBV19, the J call TRBJ2-7, with TRBD1 matching 9 bases. Germline loops: CDR1 LNHDA, CDR2 SQIVND (reference sequence). CDR3 length: 14 amino acids. V lost 1 base to trimming and J lost 2 bases; unmatched junction nucleotides: 0. CDR3 amino acids: CASSIGTGAYEQYF. The CDR3 DNA reads TGTGCCAGTAGTATAGGGACAGGGGCCTACGAGCAGTACTTC.

CDR3 region: CATAARAQETQYF. In DNA form, the CDR3 reads TGTGCCACCGCGGCCAGGGCCCAAGAGACCCAGTACTTC. The chain is built from TRBV24-1 and TRBJ2-5; possible D gene TRBD1, 5 bases. Germline CDR1 is KGHDR and CDR2 is SFDVKD. CDR3 length equals 13 residues. V gave up 9 bases and J gave up 1 base, with 11 bases separating them.

This clonotype was counted ten times or more. The V gene is TRBV20-1, the J gene TRBJ1-6; D not resolved. Germline CDR1 is DFQATT and CDR2 is SNEGSKA (reference sequence). The length of the CDR3 is 13 residues. Trimming took 2 bases from V and 10 from J, leaving 12 bases between them. The CDR3, as DNA: TGCAGTGCTAGAAGGTCGGGCTGGTCACCCCTCCACTTT. Protein sequence: CSARRSGWSPLHF.

The CDR3 region has the DNA TGTGCCAGCAGTTTATCGGGGTTTGGGGCCTACGAGCAGTACTTC. Translated: CASSLSGFGAYEQYF. The V and J genes are TRBV27 and TRBJ2-7; no reliable D call. Trimming shortened V by 0 bases and J by 2 bases, and 11 bases separated the two germline ends. Germline CDR1 and CDR2: MNHEY and SMNVEV (reference sequence). CDR3 length: 15 residues.

This clonotype was recorded at least ten times. The V gene is TRBV5-6, the J gene TRBJ2-7; TRBD2 agrees at 7 bases. CDR1 SGHDT and CDR2 YYEEEE come from the germline V gene. There are 17 residues in the CDR3. The trim removed 2 bases at V and 0 bases at J, leaving 11 bases unmatched. The CDR3 sequence is CASSLIPASGFSYEQYF. Written as DNA, the CDR3 is TGTGCCAGCAGCTTAATTCCAGCTAGCGGTTTCTCCTACGAGCAGTACTTC.

This chain connects TRBV30 to TRBJ2-4; D assignment may be TRBD1 or TRBD2 (5 bases each). Deletions cut 8 bases from V and 5 bases from J, with 10 bases between. The germline CDR1 and CDR2 sequences are GTSNPN and SVGIG (reference sequence). This CDR3 is built from 11 residues. CDR3 residues: CALGTENIQYF. CDR3 bases: TGTGCCCTCGGGACGGAAAACATTCAGTACTTC.

In its sample, this clonotype was seen a few times. The gene calls are TRBV5-6 and TRBJ1-1, with D unresolved. CDR3 size: 14 residues. Germline V lookup: CDR1 SGHDT, CDR2 YYEEEE. Deletions cut 8 bases from V and 1 base from J, with 15 bases between. The CDR3 sequence: CASSPPAANTEAFF. The CDR3 DNA follows: TGTGCCAGTAGTCCCCCGGCCGCGAACACTGAAGCTTTCTTT.

A few counts support this clonotype. The J gene is TRBJ1-5, the V gene TRBV6-1; 8 bases are a match to TRBD1. With 8 bases clipped from V and 4 bases from J, the junction kept 13 bases outside the gene matches. Per the germline V gene, CDR1 is MNHNS and CDR2 is SASEGT. This CDR3 contains 16 residues. Here the CDR3 reads CASGTGSASGNQPQHF. The CDR3 DNA follows: TGTGCCAGCGGGACAGGTTCCGCTTCGGGAAATCAGCCCCAGCATTTT.

The J gene is TRBJ2-7, the V gene TRBV12-5, with D perhaps matching TRBD2 (5 bases). The length of the CDR3 is 12 residues. V dropped 3 bases and J dropped 3 bases, with 6 bases sitting between them. The germline V gene has CDR1 LGHNT and CDR2 FRNRAP. CDR3 nucleotide sequence: TGTGCTAGTGGTTTCGAGGGCTACGAGCAGTACTTC. Its protein is CASGFEGYEQYF.

The table lists this clonotype with many counts. This chain joins TRBV19 and TRBJ1-5, with D perhaps matching TRBD1 (5 bases). The CDR3 consists of 15 residues. CDR1 is LNHDA, CDR2 SQIVND, per germline (reference sequence). Trimming took 7 bases from V and 6 from J, leaving 19 bases between them. CDR3: CASTPGQGSSQPQHF. The DNA of the CDR3 is TGTGCCAGTACCCCAGGGCAGGGTAGTAGTCAGCCCCAGCATTTT.